The clone carrying this T cell receptor (beta chain) was counted many times. Its antigen remains unidentified. These data belong to a study of T cells in Graves' hyperthyroidism and ophthalmopathy. Findings of the study overall: Most thyroid clonotypes expanded above 0.001 appeared in blood too.

From germline, CDR1 is SGHTA and CDR2 FQGNSA. Trimming removed 3 bases from V and 4 bases from J, with 9 bases in between. The CDR3 sequence is 13 residues long. Exclusion criteria comprised uncontrolled infection, other autoimmune disease, pregnancy or lactation. Each diagnosis drew on symptoms, thyroxine, TRAb, thyroid ultrasound and orbital computed tomography findings. Fresh peripheral blood, roughly 10 ml of it, supplied the PBMCs. The investigators amplified TCR beta CDR3 regions from RNA transcripts. The primer set for the first-round RT-PCR of the TCR CDR3 was HTBI. In TCRdb, the multiplex PCR reads were re-called with MiXCR into one record per CDR3 protein. The sample has about 350,000 distinct CDR3 sequences; about a sixth are singletons.

J is TRBJ1-1 and V is TRBV7-2, with D hard to call. The TCR was taken from a woman aged 40 to 50 with Graves' ophthalmopathy. Sequences were obtained from blood. The CDR3: CASSFNGGTEAFF. As DNA, the CDR3 is TGTGCCAGCAGCTTTAACGGCGGCACTGAAGCTTTCTTT. Based on the CDR3 plus reference TRBV7-2 and TRBJ1-1, the full variable domain is GAGVSQSPSNKVTEKGKDVELRCDPISGHTALYWYRQSLGQGLEFLIYFQGNSAPDKSGLPSDRFSAERTGGSVSTLTIQRTQQEDSAVYLCASSFNGGTEAFFGQGTRLTVV.